Sequencing of this T cell receptor (beta chain) was carried out in a study of T cell responses to AZD1222 COVID-19 vaccine. Trimming took 7 bases from V and 3 from J, leaving 16 bases between them. The CDR3 consists of 15 residues. Germline V gene sequence: CDR1 SNHLY, CDR2 FYNNEI. Produced via immunoSEQ multiplex PCR; TCRdb's table is partial and in-frame only. The sample yields approximately 200,000 clones, just over 90% seen once. Pooled samples include second doses given at about 4 or 12 weeks. The material was peripheral blood, obtained 28 days after the second AZD1222 dose. The source of this sequence is an adult who received the AZD1222 COVID-19 vaccine. The chain combines TRBV2 with TRBJ2-1, with a possible D match to TRBD1 (6 bases). The CDR3 DNA is TGTGCCAGCAAAGGGGGTGGACAGAACTACAATGAGCAGTTCTTC. It specifies CASKGGGQNYNEQFF.